Shown below are 18 T cell receptor beta chains from a single sample sequenced in a study of CD8 T cells in ankylosing spondylitis. TCRdb itself ran the 5' RACE reads through MiXCR, one entry per CDR3 protein. The data hold some 250,000 distinct CDR3 sequences, with 20% to 30% observed a single time. Sequenced input: blood, either unsorted or a sorted T cell fraction (not recorded which). These receptors originate from a male donor with ankylosing spondylitis or in good health (not recorded which).

This clonotype was detected a few times. The CDR3 is CASSSPRDRGGRNTEAFF. The CDR3, as DNA: TGTGCCAGCAGCAGCCCCCGGGACAGGGGAGGGAGGAACACTGAAGCTTTCTTT. This sequence joins TRBV2 and TRBJ1-1, with 10 bases lining up with TRBD1. This CDR3 comprises 18 residues. The trim removed 6 bases at V and 1 base at J, leaving 14 bases unmatched. Per germline, CDR1 SNHLY and CDR2 FYNNEI.

This rearrangement joins TRBV20-1 to TRBJ2-5; 7 nucleotides match TRBD2. The CDR3 extends over 16 amino acids. Germline CDR1 reads DFQATT; CDR2 reads SNEGSKA (reference sequence). Trimming removed 6 bases from V and 2 bases from J; junction bases left unmatched: 15. CDR3 in amino acids: CSARSLGGSGQETQYF. CDR3 coding DNA: TGCAGTGCCCGATCCCTCGGGGGGTCCGGACAAGAGACCCAGTACTTC.

This rearrangement joins TRBV6-1 to TRBJ2-5, with a weak D call TRBD1 (6 bases). Trimming removed 0 bases at V and 0 bases at J, with 11 bases between. CDR3 size: 16 residues. In germline, CDR1 is MNHNS, CDR2 SASEGT. The CDR3 DNA reads TGTGCCAGCAGTGAAGCTCGAGGACAGTACCAAGAGACCCAGTACTTC. Protein: CASSEARGQYQETQYF.

This clonotype was recorded many times. The rearrangement joins TRBV12-3 or TRBV12-4 to TRBJ2-2; D unclear. CDR3 length equals 14 residues. V was clipped by 3 bases and J by 0 bases, with 5 bases between them. CDR3 coding DNA: TGTGCCAGCAGTTTTCGCGCGAACACCGGGGAGCTGTTTTTT. Encoded protein: CASSFRANTGELFF.

This chain links TRBV29-1 with TRBJ2-1, with TRBD1 identical over 9 bases. CDR3 size: 15 residues. Germline CDR1 reads SQVTM; CDR2 reads ANQGSEA. J gave up 1 base and V 7 bases, and 8 bases lay outside the gene matches. The CDR3 here is CSGGQGGLSYNEQFF. CDR3 sequence (DNA): TGCAGCGGGGGACAGGGTGGCCTGTCCTACAATGAGCAGTTCTTC.

This chain joins TRBV3-1 and TRBJ2-5; unclear D gene. Between the trimmed V and J ends, which lost 1 base and 4 bases, there was a span of 7 bases. This CDR3 has 13 residues. Germline values: CDR1 LGHDT, CDR2 YNNKEL (reference sequence). CDR3 sequence reads: CASSQVEGETQYF. CDR3 DNA: TGTGCCAGCAGCCAAGTCGAAGGAGAGACCCAGTACTTC.

The chain joins TRBV7-2 to TRBJ2-7; no definite D call. V lost 5 bases and J 0 bases, leaving 14 bases between the germline ends. This CDR3 comprises 15 residues. Germline CDR1 and CDR2: SGHTA and FQGNSA. The CDR3, as DNA: TGTGCCAGCAGCCCGAGCGAGAGGAGCTCCTACGAGCAGTACTTC. Encoded protein: CASSPSERSSYEQYF.

This clonotype was counted ten times or more. The chain employs TRBV20-1 and TRBJ2-1, with D perhaps TRBD1 (5 bases). In germline, CDR1 is DFQATT, CDR2 SNEGSKA (reference sequence). The CDR3 loop spans 13 amino acids. V lost 6 bases to trimming and J lost 3 bases, with 12 bases between them. The CDR3 bases are TGCAGTGCCCGACAGTCGTACTACAATGAGCAGTTCTTC. It yields the protein CSARQSYYNEQFF.

This clonotype appeared many times. The chain carries TRBV20-1 and TRBJ2-2, with TRBD2 matching over 9 bases. The CDR3 has 12 residues. J lost 6 bases, V lost 6 bases, and 2 bases had no gene match. Germline CDR1 DFQATT, CDR2 SNEGSKA (reference sequence). CDR3 in amino acids: CSARGGAGELFF. The CDR3 DNA is TGCAGTGCGCGGGGGGGGGCCGGGGAGCTGTTTTTT.

This clonotype was recorded a few times. The gene calls are TRBV20-1 and TRBJ2-5; 11 bases are a match to TRBD2. Unmatched junction bases numbered 5, after V lost 4 bases and J lost 7 bases. The length of the CDR3 is 13 residues. Germline V gene sequence: CDR1 DFQATT, CDR2 SNEGSKA (reference sequence). The CDR3 nucleotides read TGCAGTGCTAATAGCGGGGGGGCAGGGACCCAGTACTTC. It specifies CSANSGGAGTQYF.

This clonotype showed up just a few times. CDR3 protein: CASSPQGSSGGDEQYF. The DNA of the CDR3 is TGCGCCAGCAGCCCCCAGGGCAGCAGCGGGGGGGACGAGCAGTACTTC. The chain joins TRBV5-1 to TRBJ2-7; the match to TRBD2 covers 10 bases. This CDR3 is built from 16 residues. The trim removed 4 bases at V and 5 bases at J, leaving 12 bases unmatched. The germline gives CDR1 SGHRS, CDR2 YFSETQ.

At least ten counts were recorded for this clonotype. The chain is built from TRBV11-3 and TRBJ2-5; no clear D. Trimming pared 4 bases from V and 2 bases from J, leaving 8 bases between. The CDR3 is made up of 13 amino acids. Germline CDR1 reads SGHNT; CDR2 reads YENEEA. The CDR3 region is CASSSGPQETQYF. DNA of the CDR3: TGTGCCAGCAGCTCCGGTCCACAAGAGACCCAGTACTTC.

This clonotype was picked up one time. The chain joins TRBV10-3 to TRBJ2-3; D may be TRBD1 or TRBD2 (5 bases each). The CDR3 spans 14 residues. Germline CDR1 reads ENHRY; CDR2 reads SYGVKD. Trimming cost V 4 bases and J 4 bases, with 12 bases left between them. The CDR3 protein is CAISARGVADTQYF. The CDR3 coding sequence is TGTGCCATCAGTGCGAGAGGGGTGGCAGATACGCAGTATTTT.

This clonotype was seen many times. The chain links TRBV12-3 or TRBV12-4 to TRBJ2-7, with 8 bases that match TRBD1. V shed 5 bases and J 3 bases; nucleotides not matched to a gene: 0. The CDR3 contains 12 residues. The CDR3 DNA is TGTGCCAGCAGTGGACAGGGCTACGAGCAGTACTTC. This encodes CASSGQGYEQYF.

In this sample, this clonotype turned up many times. The chain links TRBV12-3 or TRBV12-4 to TRBJ2-2, with D perhaps TRBD2 (6 bases). The CDR3 loop spans 16 amino acids. Trimming took off 4 bases at V and 1 base at J, with 13 bases between the two ends. DNA of the CDR3: TGTGCCAGCAGTTCTGCTCTAGCGTTGAACACCGGGGAGCTGTTTTTT. This translates into CASSSALALNTGELFF.

This chain uses TRBV20-1 with TRBJ2-5; no clear D gene. V was trimmed by 5 bases and J by 0 bases, leaving 4 bases between them. The CDR3 consists of 11 residues. Germline CDR1 and CDR2: DFQATT and SNEGSKA (reference sequence). This chain's CDR3 is CSASHQETQYF. CDR3 DNA sequence: TGCAGTGCTTCCCACCAAGAGACCCAGTACTTC.

In its sample, this clonotype was seen many times. The V and J genes are TRBV5-1 and TRBJ2-7, with 14 bases aligning to TRBD2. The trim removed 0 bases at V and 2 bases at J, leaving 10 bases unmatched. The length of the CDR3 is 19 residues. Germline assignment: CDR1 SGHRS and CDR2 YFSETQ. The CDR3 sequence is CASSLEPLGTSGRTYEQYF. The DNA for the CDR3 is TGCGCCAGCAGCTTGGAACCTTTGGGGACTAGCGGGAGAACCTACGAGCAGTACTTC.

This clonotype showed up many times. The V call is TRBV29-1, the J call TRBJ2-3; TRBD1 is a possible D gene (5 bases). CDR3 length equals 14 residues. Germline V lookup: CDR1 SQVTM, CDR2 ANQGSEA. Trimming left V 1 base short and J 4 bases short, with 12 bases between. DNA of the CDR3: TGCAGCGTTGAAGGGGGAAGGGGCGCAGATACGCAGTATTTT. This gives the protein CSVEGGRGADTQYF.